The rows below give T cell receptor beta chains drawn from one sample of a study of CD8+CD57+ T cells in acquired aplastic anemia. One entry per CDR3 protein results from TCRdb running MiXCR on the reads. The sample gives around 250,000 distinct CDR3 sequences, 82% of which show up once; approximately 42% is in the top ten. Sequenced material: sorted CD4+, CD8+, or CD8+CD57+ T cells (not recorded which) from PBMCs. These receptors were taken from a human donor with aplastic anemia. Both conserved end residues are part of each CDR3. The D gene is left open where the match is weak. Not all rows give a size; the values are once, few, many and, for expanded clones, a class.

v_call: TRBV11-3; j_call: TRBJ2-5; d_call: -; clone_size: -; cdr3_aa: CATSRDLSEETQYF; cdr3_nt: TGTGCCACCAGCAGAGATCTGAGCGAAGAGACCCAGTACTTC
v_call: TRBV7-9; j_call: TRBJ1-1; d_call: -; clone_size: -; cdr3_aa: CASSLDRTDDTEAFF; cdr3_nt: TGTGCCAGCAGCTTAGATCGGACCGACGACACTGAAGCTTTCTTT
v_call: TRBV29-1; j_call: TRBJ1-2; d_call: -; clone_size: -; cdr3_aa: CSASEREKGGYGYTF; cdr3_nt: TGCAGTGCCAGCGAGAGAGAGAAAGGAGGCTATGGCTACACCTTC
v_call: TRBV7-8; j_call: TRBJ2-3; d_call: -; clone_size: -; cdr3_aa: CASSLALEGSYGYYF; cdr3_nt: TGTGCCAGCAGCTTAGCGCTGGAGGGGAGCTATGGCTACTATTTT
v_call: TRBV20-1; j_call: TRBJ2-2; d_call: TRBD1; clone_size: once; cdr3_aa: CSARTGGRTGELFF; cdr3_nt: TGCAGTGCCAGAACAGGGGGACGCACCGGGGAGCTGTTTTTT
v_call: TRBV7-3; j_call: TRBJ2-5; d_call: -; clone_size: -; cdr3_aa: CASTRGSDPVDQCF; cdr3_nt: TGTGCCAGCACAAGAGGGTCAGACCCAGTGGACCAGTGCTTC
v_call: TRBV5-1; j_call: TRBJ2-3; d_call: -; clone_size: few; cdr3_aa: CASSDDSINTQYF; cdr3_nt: TGCGCCAGCAGCGATGACAGCATCAACACTCAGTATTTT
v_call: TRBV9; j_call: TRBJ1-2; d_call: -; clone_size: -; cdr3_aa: CASSLADGDIF; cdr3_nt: TGTGCCAGCAGCCTGGCGGACGGCGACATCTTC
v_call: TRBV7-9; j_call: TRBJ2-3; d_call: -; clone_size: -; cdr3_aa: CASSFATGPHTHNF; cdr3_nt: TGTGCCAGCAGCTTCGCGACAGGTCCCCATACACATAATTTT
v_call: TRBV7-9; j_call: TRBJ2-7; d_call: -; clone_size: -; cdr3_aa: CASSLGQFASYF; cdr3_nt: TGTGCCAGCAGCTTGGGCCAATTCGCCTCGTACTTC
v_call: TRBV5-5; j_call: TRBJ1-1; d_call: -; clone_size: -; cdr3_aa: CASSPWDGTEAFF; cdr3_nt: TGTGCCAGCAGCCCCTGGGACGGAACTGAAGCTTTCTTT
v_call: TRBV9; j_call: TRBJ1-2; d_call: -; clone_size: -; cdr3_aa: CASSRIGVDGYTF; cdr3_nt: TGTGCCAGCAGTCGGATAGGGGTAGATGGCTACACCTTC
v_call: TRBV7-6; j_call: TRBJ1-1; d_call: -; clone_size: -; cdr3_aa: CASSLAGVANEQFFF; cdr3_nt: TGTGCCAGCAGCCTAGCGGGAGTAGCCAATGAGCAGTTCTTCTTT
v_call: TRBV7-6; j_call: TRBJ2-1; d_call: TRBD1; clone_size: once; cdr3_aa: CASSLEDDRGSYEQFF; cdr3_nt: TGTGCCAGCAGCTTAGAAGACGACAGGGGCAGCTATGAGCAGTTCTTC